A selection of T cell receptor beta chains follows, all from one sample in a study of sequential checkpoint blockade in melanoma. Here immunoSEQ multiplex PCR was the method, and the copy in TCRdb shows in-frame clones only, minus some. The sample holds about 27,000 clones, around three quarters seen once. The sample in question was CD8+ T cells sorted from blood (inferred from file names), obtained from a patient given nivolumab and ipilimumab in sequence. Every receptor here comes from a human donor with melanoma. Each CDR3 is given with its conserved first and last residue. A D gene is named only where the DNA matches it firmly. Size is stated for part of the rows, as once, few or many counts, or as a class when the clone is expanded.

cdr3_nt: TGTGCCAGCAGCCCTCGGGACAGGGGGTTTTCACCCCTCCACTTT
cdr3_aa: CASSPRDRGFSPLHF
v_call: TRBV11-2
d_call: TRBD1
j_call: TRBJ1-6
clone_size: once

cdr3_nt: TGTGCCAGCAGCCTATACGGGAAGCAGCGTACCGGGGAGCTGTTTTTT
cdr3_aa: CASSLYGKQRTGELFF
v_call: TRBV5-6
d_call: .
j_call: TRBJ2-2
clone_size: .

cdr3_nt: TGTGCCAGCAGTTACGGAGGCACAGATACGCAGTATTTT
cdr3_aa: CASSYGGTDTQYF
v_call: TRBV6-5
d_call: .
j_call: TRBJ2-3
clone_size: .

cdr3_nt: TGTGCCAGCAGTTACGGCAGGGTTGACGCTGAAGCTTTCTTT
cdr3_aa: CASSYGRVDAEAFF
v_call: TRBV6-5
d_call: .
j_call: TRBJ1-1
clone_size: .

cdr3_nt: TGTGCCAGTAGTATAGAAACAGGGGACTTGGCCAAAAACATTCAGTACTTC
cdr3_aa: CASSIETGDLAKNIQYF
v_call: TRBV19
d_call: .
j_call: TRBJ2-4
clone_size: .

cdr3_nt: TGTGCCAGCAGCGCCGCCAGGAATAACTATGGCTACACCTTC
cdr3_aa: CASSAARNNYGYTF
v_call: TRBV9
d_call: .
j_call: TRBJ1-2
clone_size: .

cdr3_nt: TGCAGCGTTGAAGTCACGGGACTAGCGGCAGATACGCAGTATTTT
cdr3_aa: CSVEVTGLAADTQYF
v_call: TRBV29-1
d_call: TRBD2
j_call: TRBJ2-3
clone_size: medium-sized

cdr3_nt: TGTGCCAGCGGGGGACAGGGGGTGCGAGATCAGCCCCAGCATTTT
cdr3_aa: CASGGQGVRDQPQHF
v_call: TRBV6-1
d_call: TRBD1
j_call: TRBJ1-5
clone_size: .

cdr3_nt: TGTGCCAGCAGTTTAAGGGGGGGGGTCAACCTCTATGGCTACACCTTC
cdr3_aa: CASSLRGGVNLYGYTF
v_call: TRBV27
d_call: .
j_call: TRBJ1-2
clone_size: .

cdr3_nt: TGTGCCAGCAGCCCATACTCGACTAGCGGGGAACAAGAGACCCAGTACTTC
cdr3_aa: CASSPYSTSGEQETQYF
v_call: TRBV7-9
d_call: TRBD2
j_call: TRBJ2-5
clone_size: .

cdr3_nt: TGTGCCAGTAGGCTCAGCCAGGGGGCCATTCAGCCCCAGCATTTT
cdr3_aa: CASRLSQGAIQPQHF
v_call: TRBV19
d_call: TRBD1
j_call: TRBJ1-5
clone_size: .

cdr3_nt: TGTGCCAGCAGTTACGGGGCCGAGCAGTACTTC
cdr3_aa: CASSYGAEQYF
v_call: TRBV6-6
d_call: .
j_call: TRBJ2-7
clone_size: .

cdr3_nt: TGTGCCAGTAGTATCGGGACAGGGGGCCTACCCCAGCATTTT
cdr3_aa: CASSIGTGGLPQHF
v_call: TRBV19
d_call: TRBD1
j_call: TRBJ1-5
clone_size: .

cdr3_nt: TGTGCCAGCACTGCCCAGGGTGGGAGGGAGACCCAGTACTTC
cdr3_aa: CASTAQGGRETQYF
v_call: TRBV6-5
d_call: .
j_call: TRBJ2-5
clone_size: .

cdr3_nt: TGTGCCAGTAGTACCGGGACAGGGGGATACACTGAAGCTTTCTTT
cdr3_aa: CASSTGTGGYTEAFF
v_call: TRBV19
d_call: TRBD1
j_call: TRBJ1-1
clone_size: .

cdr3_nt: TGTGCCAGCAACGCGGGGGGCCTCTCCTACGAGCAGTACTTC
cdr3_aa: CASNAGGLSYEQYF
v_call: TRBV6-1
d_call: TRBD2
j_call: TRBJ2-7
clone_size: .

cdr3_nt: TGTGCCAGCAGCTTACTAGCGACATCCTACGAGCAGTACTTC
cdr3_aa: CASSLLATSYEQYF
v_call: TRBV7-8
d_call: .
j_call: TRBJ2-7
clone_size: .

cdr3_nt: TGTGCCTGGAGTCCCGCCGGCCAGACTGTATTCTTT
cdr3_aa: CAWSPAGQTVFF
v_call: TRBV30
d_call: .
j_call: TRBJ1-1
clone_size: .

cdr3_nt: TGCGCCAGCGAGCGACAGGGATACGAGCAGTACTTC
cdr3_aa: CASERQGYEQYF
v_call: TRBV5-1
d_call: TRBD1
j_call: TRBJ2-7
clone_size: .

cdr3_nt: TGTGCCAGCAGCTTAGTATCGCTAGCGGGACTAGAGACCCAGTACTTC
cdr3_aa: CASSLVSLAGLETQYF
v_call: TRBV7-9
d_call: TRBD2
j_call: TRBJ2-5
clone_size: .

cdr3_nt: TGTGCCAGCAGATCCGGGACAGGGGCGTCCCCCCTCCACTTT
cdr3_aa: CASRSGTGASPLHF
v_call: TRBV6-5
d_call: TRBD1
j_call: TRBJ1-6
clone_size: medium-sized

cdr3_nt: TGTGCCAGCAGTTTAAATCAGGGGAAGGGCTACACCTTC
cdr3_aa: CASSLNQGKGYTF
v_call: TRBV28
d_call: .
j_call: TRBJ1-2
clone_size: .